The 14 T cell receptor beta chains below were found in one sample sequenced in a study of blood T cells in healthy people across ages. Through a sample-barcoded 5' primer and a J-beta primer mix, a second PCR was run for roughly 7 to 11 cycles. TCRdb ran MiXCR on the 5' RACE reads and lists one entry per CDR3 protein. Of 1.5 million to 2 million distinct CDR3 sequences in the sample, about 32% were seen once. The specimen sequenced was blood. The receptors stem from a young woman in good health.

This clonotype came up a few times. V gene TRBV25-1 combines with J gene TRBJ2-3; the D is unclear. CDR3 length: 15 amino acids. Germline CDR1 MGHDK, CDR2 SYGVNS. The ends were cut back, 3 bases at V and 2 bases at J, with 12 bases in the middle. The CDR3 sequence is CASSDERANTDTQYF. CDR3 in DNA: TGTGCCAGCAGTGATGAAAGGGCTAACACAGATACGCAGTATTTT.

V usage is TRBV2 and J usage is TRBJ2-1, with TRBD1 as a possible D gene (6 bases). The V end was cut by 4 bases, the J end by 3 bases, with 10 bases between. Germline V gives CDR1 SNHLY, CDR2 FYNNEI. This CDR3 is 14 amino acids long. In DNA, the CDR3 is TGTGCCAGCAGTGGGCAGGGGTTCTACAATGAGCAGTTCTTC. Its protein product is CASSGQGFYNEQFF.

The chain joins TRBV13 to TRBJ2-7; weak D call: TRBD1 (5 bases). V was clipped by 9 bases and J by 3 bases, with 21 bases between them. The CDR3 extends over 15 amino acids. The germline V gene has CDR1 PRHDT and CDR2 FYEKMQ (reference sequence). The CDR3 loop reads CASAPGGALLYEQYF. The DNA of the CDR3 is TGTGCCAGTGCACCAGGTGGGGCATTACTCTACGAGCAGTACTTC.

This clonotype was detected only a few times. The CDR3 spells CSASLPSGTSSADTQYF. CDR3 coding DNA: TGCAGTGCTTCCCTCCCGTCCGGGACTAGCTCTGCAGATACGCAGTATTTT. This rearrangement joins TRBV20-1 to TRBJ2-3; 9 positions agree with TRBD2. This CDR3 contains 17 residues. The germline V gene has CDR1 DFQATT and CDR2 SNEGSKA (reference sequence). V dropped 5 bases and J dropped 4; count of bases not matched to a gene: 16.

There are a few counts of this clonotype. The rearrangement uses TRBV6-5 and TRBJ2-1; D call uncertain. V was clipped by 11 bases and J by 7 bases, with 9 bases between them. This CDR3 has 10 residues. Germline CDR1 reads MNHEY; CDR2 reads SVGAGI. CDR3 in amino acids: CACGRNEQFF. In nucleotides, the CDR3 is TGTGCCTGCGGTAGGAATGAGCAGTTCTTC.

The chain recombines TRBV20-1 with TRBJ2-1; 9 bases fit TRBD2. Germline assignment: CDR1 DFQATT and CDR2 SNEGSKA (reference sequence). The CDR3 covers 14 residues. Germline trimming cut 4 bases from V and 6 bases from J; bases unmatched to any gene: 7. The CDR3 here is CSAIAGGTGNEQFF. CDR3 DNA sequence: TGCAGTGCTATCGCGGGGGGGACCGGCAATGAGCAGTTCTTC.

The J gene is TRBJ2-3, the V gene TRBV15; D is undetermined. This CDR3 has 13 residues. Germline assignment: CDR1 LNHNV and CDR2 YYDKDF (reference sequence). V lost 1 base to trimming and J lost 4 bases, with 6 bases between them. The CDR3 region has the DNA TGTGCCACCAGCAGAGCCTCCGCAGATACGCAGTATTTT. Amino acids: CATSRASADTQYF.

This sequence joins TRBV11-2 and TRBJ2-1; 8 nucleotides match TRBD2. CDR1 is SGHAT, CDR2 FQNNGV, per germline. The CDR3 consists of 14 residues. V dropped 5 bases and J dropped 9; count of bases not matched to a gene: 9. The CDR3 region has the DNA TGTGCCAGCAGCGAACATCCCGCGGGAGGTGAGCAGTTCTTC. Translated, it gives CASSEHPAGGEQFF.

This clonotype was seen more than once but under ten times. This chain uses TRBV29-1 with TRBJ2-3; D perhaps matches TRBD1 (6 bases). V was clipped by 5 bases and J by 2 bases, with 11 bases between them. The germline CDR1 and CDR2 sequences are SQVTM and ANQGSEA. The CDR3 is 13 amino acids. The CDR3 loop is CSVSRTATDTQYF. The CDR3 region has the DNA TGCAGCGTTTCCCGGACAGCCACAGATACGCAGTATTTT.

In its sample, this clonotype was seen a few times. CDR3: CSAREDEAYEQYF. CDR3 in DNA: TGCAGTGCTAGAGAGGACGAGGCCTACGAGCAGTACTTC. The rearrangement links TRBV20-1 to TRBJ2-7, with D unclear. The V gene lost 0 bases and the J gene lost 2 bases, with 8 bases spanning the gap. Germline CDR1 DFQATT, CDR2 SNEGSKA (reference sequence). This CDR3 spans 13 amino acids.

This sequence joins TRBV18 and TRBJ2-7; 8 nucleotides line up with TRBD1. Germline V CDR1 and CDR2: KGHSH, LQKENI. There are 15 residues in the CDR3. Trimming removed 0 bases from V and 1 base from J; junction bases left unmatched: 2. The CDR3: CASSPPTGGSYEQYF. DNA of the CDR3: TGTGCCAGCTCACCACCCACAGGGGGGTCCTACGAGCAGTACTTC.

The rearrangement uses TRBV18 and TRBJ2-7; D ambiguous. Trimming removed 0 bases from V and 2 bases from J, with 8 bases in between. Germline V CDR1 and CDR2: KGHSH, LQKENI. CDR3 size: 14 residues. The CDR3: CASSPPSLAYEQYF. The CDR3 DNA follows: TGTGCCAGCTCACCACCCAGCTTAGCCTACGAGCAGTACTTC. The full variable domain, completed using reference TRBV18 and TRBJ2-7, is NAGVMQNPRHLVRRRGQEARLRCSPMKGHSHVYWYRQLPEEGLKFMVYLQKENIIDESGMPKERFSAEFPKEGPSILRIQQVVRGDSAAYFCASSPPSLAYEQYFGPGTRLTVT.

This clonotype turned up a few times. The chain uses TRBV5-1 and TRBJ2-5; 7 bases match TRBD1. The CDR3 loop spans 14 amino acids. The trim removed 4 bases at V and 3 bases at J, leaving 6 bases unmatched. Germline V CDR1 and CDR2: SGHRS, YFSETQ. The CDR3 loop is CASSHTQGEETQYF. The CDR3 DNA is TGCGCCAGCAGCCATACTCAGGGGGAAGAGACCCAGTACTTC.

The gene calls are TRBV28 and TRBJ2-7; possible D gene TRBD1, 6 bases. The V and J ends lost 6 bases and 2 bases respectively, with 17 bases between them. The germline CDR1 and CDR2 sequences are MDHEN and SYDVKM. This CDR3 contains 15 residues. The CDR3 bases are TGTGCCAGCAGCAATGACAGGCGACGCGCCTACGAGCAGTACTTC. Amino acids: CASSNDRRRAYEQYF.